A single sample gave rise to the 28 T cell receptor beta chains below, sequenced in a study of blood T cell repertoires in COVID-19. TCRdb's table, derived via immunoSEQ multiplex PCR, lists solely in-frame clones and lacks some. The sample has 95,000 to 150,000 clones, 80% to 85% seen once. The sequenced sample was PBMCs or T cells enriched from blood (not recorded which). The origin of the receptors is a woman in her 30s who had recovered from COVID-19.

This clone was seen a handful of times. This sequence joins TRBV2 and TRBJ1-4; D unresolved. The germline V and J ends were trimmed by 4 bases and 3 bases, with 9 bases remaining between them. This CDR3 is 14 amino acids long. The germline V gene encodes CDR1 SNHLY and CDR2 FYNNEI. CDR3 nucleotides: TGTGCCAGCAGTGCGGAGAGGGCTAATGAAAAACTGTTTTTT. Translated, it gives CASSAERANEKLFF.

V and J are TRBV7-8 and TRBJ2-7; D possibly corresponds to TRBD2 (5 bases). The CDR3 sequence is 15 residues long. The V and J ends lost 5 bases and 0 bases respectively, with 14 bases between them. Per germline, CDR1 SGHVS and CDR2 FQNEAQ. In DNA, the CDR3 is TGTGCCAGCAGCCCTAAGACTATATACTCCTACGAGCAGTACTTC. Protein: CASSPKTIYSYEQYF.

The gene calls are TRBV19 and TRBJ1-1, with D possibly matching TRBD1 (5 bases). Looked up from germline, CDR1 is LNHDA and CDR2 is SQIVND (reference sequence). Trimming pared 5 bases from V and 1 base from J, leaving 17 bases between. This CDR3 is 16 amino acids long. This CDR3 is CASSLRAQGQNTEAFF. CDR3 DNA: TGTGCCAGTAGTCTCCGGGCCCAAGGACAGAACACTGAAGCTTTCTTT.

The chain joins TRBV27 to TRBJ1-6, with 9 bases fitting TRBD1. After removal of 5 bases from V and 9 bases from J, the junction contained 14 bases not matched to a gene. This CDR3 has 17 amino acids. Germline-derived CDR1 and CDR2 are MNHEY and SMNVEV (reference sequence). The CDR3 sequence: CASSTLTTGTGTSPLHF. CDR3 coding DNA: TGTGCCAGCAGTACTCTTACCACCGGGACAGGGACTTCACCCCTCCACTTT.

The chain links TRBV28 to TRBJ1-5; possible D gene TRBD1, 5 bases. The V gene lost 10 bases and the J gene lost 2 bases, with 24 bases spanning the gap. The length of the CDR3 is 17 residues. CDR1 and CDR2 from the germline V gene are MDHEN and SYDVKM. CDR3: CATSLLGQGLGNQPQHF. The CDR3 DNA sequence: TGTGCCACCTCGCTTCTGGGGCAGGGCCTAGGCAATCAGCCCCAGCATTTT.

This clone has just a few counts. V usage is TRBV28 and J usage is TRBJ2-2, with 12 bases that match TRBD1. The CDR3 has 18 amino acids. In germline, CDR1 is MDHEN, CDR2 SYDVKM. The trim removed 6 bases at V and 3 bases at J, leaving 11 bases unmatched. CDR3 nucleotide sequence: TGTGCCAGCAGCCAGCCGGGACAGGGGGCACCCGACACCGGGGAGCTGTTTTTT. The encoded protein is CASSQPGQGAPDTGELFF.

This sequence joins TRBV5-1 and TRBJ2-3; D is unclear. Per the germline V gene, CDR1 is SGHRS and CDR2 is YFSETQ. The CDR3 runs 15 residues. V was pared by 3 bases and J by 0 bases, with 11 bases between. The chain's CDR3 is CASSSYVSSTDTQYF. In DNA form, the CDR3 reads TGCGCCAGCAGCTCCTACGTATCGAGCACAGATACGCAGTATTTT.

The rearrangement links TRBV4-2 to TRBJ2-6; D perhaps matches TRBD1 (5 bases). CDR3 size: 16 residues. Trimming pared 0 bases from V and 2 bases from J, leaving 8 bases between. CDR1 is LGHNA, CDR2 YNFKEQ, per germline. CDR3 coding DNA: TGTGCCAGCAGCCAAGATGAAGGGGCTGGGGCCAACGTCCTGACTTTC. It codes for CASSQDEGAGANVLTF.

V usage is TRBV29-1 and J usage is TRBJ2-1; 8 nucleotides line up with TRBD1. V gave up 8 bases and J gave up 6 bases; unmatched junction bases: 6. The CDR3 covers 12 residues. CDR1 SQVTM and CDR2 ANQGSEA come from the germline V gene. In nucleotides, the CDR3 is TGCAGCACAGGACAGGGATCCAATGAGCAGTTCTTC. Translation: CSTGQGSNEQFF.

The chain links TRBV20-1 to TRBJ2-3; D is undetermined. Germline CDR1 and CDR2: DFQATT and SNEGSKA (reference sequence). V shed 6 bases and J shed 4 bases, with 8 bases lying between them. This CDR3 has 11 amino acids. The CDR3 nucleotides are TGCAGTGCGTCTCGGGCAGATACGCAGTATTTT. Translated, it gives CSASRADTQYF.

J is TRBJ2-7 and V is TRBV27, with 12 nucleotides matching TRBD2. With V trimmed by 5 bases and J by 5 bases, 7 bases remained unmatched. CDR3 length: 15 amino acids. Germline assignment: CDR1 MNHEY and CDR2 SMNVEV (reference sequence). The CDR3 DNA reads TGTGCCAGCAGTCGACTAGCGGGAGCGGTCCACGAGCAGTACTTC. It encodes CASSRLAGAVHEQYF.

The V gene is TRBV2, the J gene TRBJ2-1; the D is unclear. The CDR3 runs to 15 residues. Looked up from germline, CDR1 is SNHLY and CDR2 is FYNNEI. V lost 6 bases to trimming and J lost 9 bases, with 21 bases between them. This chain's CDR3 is CASSAHRTPPSEQFF. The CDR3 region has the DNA TGTGCCAGCAGCGCCCATCGAACCCCCCCCAGTGAGCAGTTCTTC.

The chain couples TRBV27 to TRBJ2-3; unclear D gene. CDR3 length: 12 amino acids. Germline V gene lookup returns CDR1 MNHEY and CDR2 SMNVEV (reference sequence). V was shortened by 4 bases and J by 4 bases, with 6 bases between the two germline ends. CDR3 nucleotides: TGTGCCAGCAGTTCGTCTTCAGATACGCAGTATTTT. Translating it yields CASSSSSDTQYF.

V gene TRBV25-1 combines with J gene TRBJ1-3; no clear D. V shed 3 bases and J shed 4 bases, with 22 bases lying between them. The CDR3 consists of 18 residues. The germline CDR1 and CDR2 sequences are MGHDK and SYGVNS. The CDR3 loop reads CASSDRGFRRRGGNTIYF. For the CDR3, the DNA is TGTGCCAGCAGTGACCGAGGTTTTAGGAGGCGAGGAGGAAACACCATATATTTT.

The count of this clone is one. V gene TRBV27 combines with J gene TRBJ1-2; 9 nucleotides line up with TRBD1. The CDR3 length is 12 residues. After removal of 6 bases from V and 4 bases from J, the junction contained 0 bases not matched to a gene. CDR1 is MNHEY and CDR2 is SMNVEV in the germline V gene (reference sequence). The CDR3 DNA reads TGTGCCAGCAGGACAGGGGGCTATGGCTACACCTTC. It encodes CASRTGGYGYTF.

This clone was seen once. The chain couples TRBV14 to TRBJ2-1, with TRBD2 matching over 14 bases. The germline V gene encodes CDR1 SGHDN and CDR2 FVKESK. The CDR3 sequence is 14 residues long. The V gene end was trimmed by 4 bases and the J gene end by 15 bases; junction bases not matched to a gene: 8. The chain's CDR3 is CASSLGTSGSIRFF. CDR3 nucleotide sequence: TGTGCCAGCAGCCTCGGGACTAGCGGGAGTATTCGGTTCTTC. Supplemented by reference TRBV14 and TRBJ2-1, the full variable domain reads EAGVTQFPSHSVIEKGQTVTLRCDPISGHDNLYWYRRVMGKEIKFLLHFVKESKQDESGMPNNRFLAERTGGTYSTLKVQPAELEDSGVYFCASSLGTSGSIRFFGPGTRLTVL.

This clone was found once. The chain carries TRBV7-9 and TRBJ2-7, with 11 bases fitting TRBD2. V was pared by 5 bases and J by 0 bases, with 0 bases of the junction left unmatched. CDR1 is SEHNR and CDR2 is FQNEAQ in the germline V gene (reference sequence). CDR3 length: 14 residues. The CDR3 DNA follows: TGTGCCAGCAGCACTAGCGGGGGCTCCTACGAGCAGTACTTC. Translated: CASSTSGGSYEQYF.

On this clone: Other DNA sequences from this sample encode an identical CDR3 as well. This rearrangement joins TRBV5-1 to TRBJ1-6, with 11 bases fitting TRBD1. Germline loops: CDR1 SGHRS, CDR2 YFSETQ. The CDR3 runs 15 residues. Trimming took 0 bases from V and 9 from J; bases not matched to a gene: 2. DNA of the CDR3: TGCGCCAGCAGCTTGGCCGGGACAGGGGGTTCACCCCTCCACTTT. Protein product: CASSLAGTGGSPLHF.

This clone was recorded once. DNA of the CDR3: TGCGCCAGCAGCCAATCAGTCAGGGCCTATCAGCCCCAGCATTTT. Translation: CASSQSVRAYQPQHF. The rearrangement links TRBV4-1 to TRBJ1-5; possible D gene TRBD1, 5 bases. V was trimmed by 2 bases and J by 5 bases, leaving 13 bases between them. The CDR3 is made up of 15 amino acids. Per the germline V gene, CDR1 is MGHRA and CDR2 is YSYEKL.

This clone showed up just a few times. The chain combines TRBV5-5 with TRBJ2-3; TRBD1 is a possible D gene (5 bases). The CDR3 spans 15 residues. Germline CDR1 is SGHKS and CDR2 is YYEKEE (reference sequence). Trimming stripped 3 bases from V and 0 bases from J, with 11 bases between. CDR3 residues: CASSSRAASTDTQYF. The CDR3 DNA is TGTGCCAGCAGCTCCAGGGCCGCTAGCACAGATACGCAGTATTTT.

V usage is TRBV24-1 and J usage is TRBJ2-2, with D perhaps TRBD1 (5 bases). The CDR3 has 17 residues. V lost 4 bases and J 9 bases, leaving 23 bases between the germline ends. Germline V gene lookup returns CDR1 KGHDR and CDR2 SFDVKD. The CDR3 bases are TGTGCCACCAGTGACACCCCGCCCCGCCAGGGTCGCCGGGAGCTGTTTTTT. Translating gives CATSDTPPRQGRRELFF.

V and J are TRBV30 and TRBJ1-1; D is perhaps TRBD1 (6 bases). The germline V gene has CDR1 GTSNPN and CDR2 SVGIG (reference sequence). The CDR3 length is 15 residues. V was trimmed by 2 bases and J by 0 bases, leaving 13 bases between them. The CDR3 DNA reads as TGTGCCTGGAGTCCAAGTACAGGGATGAACACTGAAGCTTTCTTT. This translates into CAWSPSTGMNTEAFF.

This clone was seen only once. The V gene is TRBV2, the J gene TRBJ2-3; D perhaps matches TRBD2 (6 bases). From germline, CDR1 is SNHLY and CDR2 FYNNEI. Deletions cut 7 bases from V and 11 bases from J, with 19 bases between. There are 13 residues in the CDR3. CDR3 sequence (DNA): TGTGCCAGCACCCCCCATGGGGACTTAGGGCAGTATTTT. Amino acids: CASTPHGDLGQYF.

CDR3 in DNA: TGTGCCAGCACCCCTGGACAGGTAAATCAGCCCCAGCATTTT. Encoded protein: CASTPGQVNQPQHF. The V gene is TRBV28, the J gene TRBJ1-5; 7 bases fit TRBD1. V gave up 7 bases and J gave up 4 bases; unmatched junction bases: 7. CDR3 size: 14 residues. The germline CDR1 and CDR2 sequences are MDHEN and SYDVKM.

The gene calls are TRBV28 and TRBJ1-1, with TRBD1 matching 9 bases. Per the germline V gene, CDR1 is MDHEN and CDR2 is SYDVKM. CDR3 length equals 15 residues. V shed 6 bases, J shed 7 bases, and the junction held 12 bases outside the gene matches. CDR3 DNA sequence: TGTGCCAGCAGCCTTCCCGGGACAGGGCTCGGTGAAGCTTTCTTT. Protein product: CASSLPGTGLGEAFF.

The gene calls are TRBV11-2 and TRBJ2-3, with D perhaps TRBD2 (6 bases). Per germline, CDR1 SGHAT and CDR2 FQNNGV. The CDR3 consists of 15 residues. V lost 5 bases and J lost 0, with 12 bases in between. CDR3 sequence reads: CASSQAGGSTDTQYF. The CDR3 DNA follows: TGTGCCAGCAGCCAAGCCGGGGGAAGCACAGATACGCAGTATTTT. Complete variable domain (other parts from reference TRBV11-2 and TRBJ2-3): EAGVAQSPRYKIIEKRQSVAFWCNPISGHATLYWYQQILGQGPKLLIQFQNNGVVDDSQLPKDRFSAERLKGVDSTLKIQPAKLEDSAVYLCASSQAGGSTDTQYFGPGTRLTVL.

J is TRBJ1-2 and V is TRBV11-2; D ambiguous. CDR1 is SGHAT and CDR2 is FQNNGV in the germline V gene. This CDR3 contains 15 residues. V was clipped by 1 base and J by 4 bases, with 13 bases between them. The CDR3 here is CASSLGAGSLYGYTF. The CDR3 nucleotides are TGTGCCAGCAGCTTAGGGGCGGGGAGCCTCTATGGCTACACCTTC. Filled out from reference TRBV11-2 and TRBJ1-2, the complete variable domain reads EAGVAQSPRYKIIEKRQSVAFWCNPISGHATLYWYQQILGQGPKLLIQFQNNGVVDDSQLPKDRFSAERLKGVDSTLKIQPAKLEDSAVYLCASSLGAGSLYGYTFGSGTRLTVV.

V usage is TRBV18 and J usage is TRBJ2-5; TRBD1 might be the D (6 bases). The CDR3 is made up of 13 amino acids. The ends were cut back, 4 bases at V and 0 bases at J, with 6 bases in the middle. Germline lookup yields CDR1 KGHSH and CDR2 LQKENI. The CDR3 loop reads CASSRTDQETQYF. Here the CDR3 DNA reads TGTGCCAGCTCACGGACAGACCAAGAGACCCAGTACTTC.